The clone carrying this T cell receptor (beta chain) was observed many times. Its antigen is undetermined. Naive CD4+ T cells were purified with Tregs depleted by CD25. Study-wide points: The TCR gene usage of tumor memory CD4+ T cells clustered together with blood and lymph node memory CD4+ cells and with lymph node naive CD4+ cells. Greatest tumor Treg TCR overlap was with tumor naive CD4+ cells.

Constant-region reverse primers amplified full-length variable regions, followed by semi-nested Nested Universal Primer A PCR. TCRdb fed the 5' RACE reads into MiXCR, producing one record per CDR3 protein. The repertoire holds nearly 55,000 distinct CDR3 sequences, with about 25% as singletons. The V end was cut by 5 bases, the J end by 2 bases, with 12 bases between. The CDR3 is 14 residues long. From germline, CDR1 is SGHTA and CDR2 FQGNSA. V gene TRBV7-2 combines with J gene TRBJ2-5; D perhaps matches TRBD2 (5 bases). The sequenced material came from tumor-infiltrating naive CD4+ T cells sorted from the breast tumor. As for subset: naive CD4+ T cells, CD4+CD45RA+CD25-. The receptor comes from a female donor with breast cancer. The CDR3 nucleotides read TGTGCCAGCAGCCGTTCCGGGGTTCAAGAGACCCAGTACTTC. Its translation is CASSRSGVQETQYF.